The next 5 T cell receptor beta chains were all read from a single sample in a study of OX40 agonist ivuxolimab in advanced cancers. Sequencing used immunoSEQ multiplex PCR; TCRdb keeps in-frame clones, though not all of them. The sample contains about 83,000 clones, more than 70% of which appear only once. The specimen comprised CD4+ or CD8+ T cells sorted from blood, sampled in a trial of the OX40 agonist ivuxolimab. These receptors were obtained from an adult with an advanced solid tumor such as melanoma, head and neck, liver or kidney cancer.

The CDR3 DNA reads TGTGCCAGCAGCCGTCTGGAGGGGCCCTTCTATGGCTACACCTTC. Protein product: CASSRLEGPFYGYTF. The chain combines TRBV6-5 with TRBJ1-2, with D possibly matching TRBD1 (5 bases). CDR1 and CDR2 (germline): MNHEY, SVGAGI. Between the trimmed V and J ends, which lost 6 bases and 4 bases, there was a span of 18 bases. This CDR3 spans 15 amino acids.

The rearrangement joins TRBV21-1 to TRBJ2-5. TRBV21-1 is marked as a pseudogene. The CDR3 covers 14 residues. For the CDR3, the DNA is TGTGCCAGCAGCGGCTACACTTTCTCTGAGACCCAGTACTTC. Residues: CASSGYTFSETQYF.

J is TRBJ2-3 and V is TRBV30; D is undetermined. V lost 4 bases and J 2 bases, leaving 10 bases between the germline ends. This CDR3 has 13 residues. Germline CDR1 and CDR2: GTSNPN and SVGIG (reference sequence). The CDR3 sequence: CAWNPGLTDTQYF. In DNA form, the CDR3 reads TGTGCCTGGAACCCCGGGCTCACAGATACGCAGTATTTT. Full variable domain (rest looked up from reference TRBV30 and TRBJ2-3): SQTIHQWPATLVQPVGSPLSLECTVEGTSNPNLYWYRQAAGRGLQLLFYSVGIGQISSEVPQNLSASRPQDRQFILSSKKLLLSDSGFYLCAWNPGLTDTQYFGPGTRLTVL.

This chain joins TRBV5-4 and TRBJ2-1; no clear D gene. Germline CDR1 SGHNT, CDR2 YYREEE (reference sequence). V lost 4 bases and J lost 4, with 6 bases in between. The CDR3 totals 12 residues. The CDR3 nucleotides read TGTGCCAGCAGCCGGGTTTACAATGAGCAGTTCTTC. This translates into CASSRVYNEQFF.

The V gene is TRBV6-1, the J gene TRBJ1-2, with D perhaps matching TRBD1 (5 bases). This CDR3 spans 13 amino acids. Trimming took off 6 bases at V and 11 bases at J, with 19 bases between the two ends. The germline gives CDR1 MNHNS, CDR2 SASEGT. Here the CDR3 reads CASRQGPLKDYTF. The CDR3 region has the DNA TGTGCCAGCAGGCAGGGTCCCCTAAAGGATTACACCTTC.